These T cell receptor beta chains were read from a single sample in a study of T cell responses to AZD1222 COVID-19 vaccine. Produced via immunoSEQ multiplex PCR; TCRdb's table is partial and in-frame only. In the table there are approximately 150,000 clones, roughly 92% of which are singletons. Sequences were derived from peripheral blood, sampled on day 0 of AZD1222 vaccination. All receptors come from an adult in good health. Each CDR3 is given with its conserved first and last residue. A D gene is named only where the DNA matches it firmly. Clone size appears in some rows only: once, few, many, or a class for an expanded clone.

CATSRDLPGQGTYEQYF	TGTGCCACCAGCAGAGATCTGCCCGGACAGGGGACCTACGAGCAGTACTTC	TRBJ2-7	TRBD1	TRBV15	17	once
CASSQDRRDQPQHF	TGCGCCAGCAGCCAGGACAGGCGTGATCAGCCCCAGCATTTT	TRBJ1-5	TRBD1	TRBV4-1	14	-
CATRSGNTIYF	TGTGCCACTCGCTCTGGAAACACCATATATTTT	TRBJ1-3	-	TRBV24-1	11	-
CASGPPGASNQPQHF	TGTGCCAGCGGGCCCCCGGGGGCGAGCAATCAGCCCCAGCATTTT	TRBJ1-5	-	TRBV27	15	-
CASSLGTGSSTDTQYF	TGCGCCAGCAGCTTGGGGACAGGTAGTAGCACAGATACGCAGTATTTT	TRBJ2-3	TRBD1	TRBV5-1	16	-
CASSIGTGGGSGNTIYF	TGTGCCAGCAGCATCGGGACAGGGGGTGGGTCTGGAAACACCATATATTTT	TRBJ1-3	TRBD1	TRBV9	17	-
CSVSLSASFQETQYF	TGCAGCGTTTCCCTCTCCGCTAGCTTCCAAGAGACCCAGTACTTC	TRBJ2-5	-	TRBV29-1	15	-
CASSPHGPYEQYF	TGTGCCAGCAGTCCCCACGGCCCTTACGAGCAGTACTTC	TRBJ2-7	-	TRBV6-5	13	few
CASMGQLNTGELFF	TGTGCCAGTATGGGACAGCTGAACACCGGGGAGCTGTTTTTT	TRBJ2-2	TRBD1	TRBV19	14	once
CSVEGQTGNTIYF	TGCAGCGTTGAGGGCCAAACTGGAAACACCATATATTTT	TRBJ1-3	-	TRBV29-1	13	once
CASSFGGDGGYNEQFF	TGTGCCAGCAGCTTTGGCGGGGATGGGGGTTACAATGAGCAGTTCTTC	TRBJ2-1	-	TRBV7-9	16	-
CASRDYSYEQYF	TGTGCCAGTCGGGACTACTCCTACGAGCAGTACTTC	TRBJ2-7	TRBD2	TRBV19	12	few
CASSLDDTQYF	TGTGCCAGCAGCTTAGACGATACGCAGTATTTT	TRBJ2-3	-	TRBV11-3	11	once
CSVVRGTEAFF	TGCAGCGTTGTACGGGGCACTGAAGCTTTCTTT	TRBJ1-1	-	TRBV29-1	11	-
CATSRDAGATNEKLFF	TGTGCCACCAGCAGAGATGCAGGAGCAACTAATGAAAAACTGTTTTTT	TRBJ1-4	-	TRBV15	16	once
CASSPVSGRGDEQFF	TGTGCCAGCTCACCAGTTAGCGGGAGGGGCGATGAGCAGTTCTTC	TRBJ2-1	TRBD2	TRBV18	15	-
CASSTQDRDPREKLFF	TGCGCCAGCAGTACACAGGACAGGGATCCGCGGGAAAAACTGTTTTTT	TRBJ1-4	TRBD1	TRBV10-1	16	-
CASSQLTGNTEAFF	TGTGCCAGCTCGCAACTGACGGGAAACACTGAAGCTTTCTTT	TRBJ1-1	-	TRBV18	14	-
CASSLGRGSNTEAFF	TGTGCCAGCAGCTTGGGACGGGGGTCAAACACTGAAGCTTTCTTT	TRBJ1-1	-	TRBV5-4	15	-
CASSPGLASDEQFF	TGTGCCAGTAGTCCGGGACTAGCGTCGGATGAGCAGTTCTTC	TRBJ2-1	TRBD2	TRBV19	14	-
CASSSFAGVADTQYF	TGTGCCAGCAGCTCCTTTGCGGGAGTAGCAGATACGCAGTATTTT	TRBJ2-3	TRBD2	TRBV5-6	15	-
CASIAGGTDTQYF	TGTGCCTCGATAGCGGGAGGCACAGATACGCAGTATTTT	TRBJ2-3	TRBD2	TRBV2	13	-
CASSADRGPSEAFF	TGTGCCAGCAGCGCGGACAGGGGGCCTTCTGAAGCTTTCTTT	TRBJ1-1	TRBD1	TRBV11-3	14	-
CSGDLDSATTGNTIYF	TGCAGCGGGGACCTGGACAGTGCCACAACTGGAAACACCATATATTTT	TRBJ1-3	-	TRBV29-1	16	-
CASTEPRGKNIQYF	TGTGCCAGCACTGAACCCAGGGGCAAAAACATTCAGTACTTC	TRBJ2-4	-	TRBV2	14	-
CASSLGPIGPTEAFF	TGTGCCAGCAGCTTAGGACCAATCGGGCCAACTGAAGCTTTCTTT	TRBJ1-1	-	TRBV7-8	15	-
CASSPNRPRSTDTQYF	TGTGCCAGCTCACCGAACAGGCCCCGGAGCACAGATACGCAGTATTTT	TRBJ2-3	-	TRBV18	16	-
CAISDGVTEAFF	TGTGCCATCAGTGATGGGGTCACTGAAGCTTTCTTT	TRBJ1-1	-	TRBV10-3	12	-
CASASGYGYTF	TGTGCCAGCGCTAGTGGGTATGGCTACACCTTC	TRBJ1-2	-	TRBV25-1	11	-
CASSLPSGTSETQYF	TGTGCCAGCAGCCTACCCTCCGGGACTAGCGAGACCCAGTACTTC	TRBJ2-5	TRBD2	TRBV7-6	15	-
CAASRGTSGQNEQFF	TGTGCCGCTAGCAGGGGGACTAGCGGGCAAAATGAGCAGTTCTTC	TRBJ2-1	TRBD2	TRBV6-5	15	-
CASSQGMYPEQFF	TGTGCCAGCAGCCAAGGAATGTACCCCGAGCAGTTCTTC	TRBJ2-1	-	TRBV4-2	13	once
CASSFQGETQYF	TGTGCCAGCAGTTTCCAGGGTGAGACCCAGTACTTC	TRBJ2-5	-	TRBV12-3/TRBV12-4	12	-
CASSPVRNQPQHF	TGCGCCAGCAGCCCGGTCAGAAATCAGCCCCAGCATTTT	TRBJ1-5	-	TRBV4-1	13	-
CASSISVGEAFF	TGTGCCAGTAGTATATCCGTGGGTGAAGCTTTCTTT	TRBJ1-1	-	TRBV19	12	-
CASSLSIPGTGALDTQYF	TGTGCCAGCAGCCTCAGCATACCCGGGACAGGGGCTTTGGATACGCAGTATTTT	TRBJ2-3	TRBD1	TRBV3-1/TRBV3-2	18	-
CASSLLGTGANVLTF	TGTGCCAGCAGCTTGCTGGGTACAGGGGCCAACGTCCTGACTTTC	TRBJ2-6	-	TRBV5-8	15	once
CASSYPGTCSYEQYF	TGTGCCAGCAGTTACCCCGGGACGTGCAGCTACGAGCAGTACTTC	TRBJ2-7	-	TRBV6-9	15	-
CASSFRQGAGTGELFF	TGTGCCAGCAGTTTCAGACAGGGGGCGGGCACCGGGGAGCTGTTTTTT	TRBJ2-2	TRBD1	TRBV6-6	16	-
CASSLSGAWAEAFF	TGTGCCAGCAGCCTCTCAGGGGCATGGGCTGAAGCTTTCTTT	TRBJ1-1	-	TRBV6-5	14	-
CASSLQGSTNEKLFF	TGCGCCAGCAGCTTGCAGGGGTCAACTAATGAAAAACTGTTTTTT	TRBJ1-4	-	TRBV5-1	15	-
CASLGDMNTEAFF	TGTGCCAGCCTGGGGGATATGAACACTGAAGCTTTCTTT	TRBJ1-1	-	TRBV6-5	13	once
CSASGISGNTIYF	TGCAGTGCTAGTGGGATTTCTGGAAACACCATATATTTT	TRBJ1-3	-	TRBV20-1	13	-
CASSQKTPTNEKLFF	TGTGCCAGCAGCCAGAAGACACCAACTAATGAAAAACTGTTTTTT	TRBJ1-4	-	TRBV14	15	-
CASTPAALAGGSAGELFF	TGTGCCAGTACCCCCGCTGCCCTAGCGGGAGGTAGCGCCGGGGAGCTGTTTTTT	TRBJ2-2	TRBD2	TRBV19	18	-
CASSQGPVGDNEQFF	TGTGCCAGCTCACAGGGACCGGTCGGGGACAATGAGCAGTTCTTC	TRBJ2-1	-	TRBV18	15	-
CASSFAPSPGHGEWNPEAFF	TGTGCCAGCAGCTTCGCCCCCTCCCCGGGACACGGGGAGTGGAATCCTGAAGCTTTCTTT	TRBJ1-1	-	TRBV7-6	20	few
CASSFIRDEQYF	TGTGCCAGCAGTTTCATTCGAGACGAGCAGTACTTC	TRBJ2-7	-	TRBV12-3/TRBV12-4	12	once
CASSLDREYGYTF	TGTGCCAGCAGTCTGGACAGGGAGTATGGCTACACCTTC	TRBJ1-2	TRBD1	TRBV6-5	13	-
CATSGPTVNGWEQYF	TGTGCCACCAGCGGCCCGACAGTTAACGGGTGGGAGCAGTACTTC	TRBJ2-7	-	TRBV15	15	-
CASRDPAGPSYEQYF	TGTGCCAGCAGGGACCCAGCGGGCCCTTCCTACGAGCAGTACTTC	TRBJ2-7	-	TRBV5-4	15	-
CASSTGLAGGDTQYF	TGTGCCAGCAGCACCGGACTAGCGGGAGGAGATACGCAGTATTTT	TRBJ2-3	TRBD2	TRBV5-4	15	-
CASSASGRAGEQFF	TGTGCCAGCAGCGCCAGCGGGAGGGCCGGTGAGCAGTTCTTC	TRBJ2-1	TRBD2	TRBV13	14	-
CAISGSREGQDTQYF	TGTGCCATCAGTGGATCGCGGGAGGGCCAAGATACGCAGTATTTT	TRBJ2-3	TRBD2	TRBV10-3	15	-